This TCR beta chain appears in the sequencing data of a study of blood T cell repertoires in COVID-19. Overall study context: The analysed material was cDNA or gDNA that came from T cells, B-cell-depleted T cells, or PBMCs.

The ends lost 1 base at V and 6 bases at J; junction bases unmatched: 7. CDR1 and CDR2 (germline): SGHAT, FQNNGV. The CDR3 covers 16 residues. Produced via immunoSEQ multiplex PCR; TCRdb's table is partial and in-frame only. The sample includes 250,000 to 300,000 clones, 88% seen only once; the top ten take about 11%. The chain combines TRBV11-2 with TRBJ2-3, with 10 bases identical to TRBD2. The sequence was obtained from a woman aged 30 to 39 with COVID-19, enrolled during active disease. The sequenced sample was peripheral blood. The CDR3 bases are TGTGCCAGCAGCTTAGGGAGCGGGAGGGCCAGGGATACGCAGTATTTT. Amino acids: CASSLGSGRARDTQYF.